This T cell receptor beta chain was sequenced for a study of T cell responses to AZD1222 COVID-19 vaccine. With respect to this clone: Its specificity is not known.

Here immunoSEQ multiplex PCR was the method, and the copy in TCRdb shows in-frame clones only, minus some. The data hold hundreds of thousands of clones, with around 93% observed a single time. Study-level findings and limits: Repertoire sampling was restricted to post-peak T cell response timepoints. CD4 TCRs linked to vaccination spanned spike, dominating at 160-218 and 743-854. Recipients of AZD1222 seropositive at baseline numbered only 5 or 6.

CDR1 and CDR2 from the germline V gene are SGDLS and YYNGEE. V lost 0 bases to trimming and J lost 0 bases, with 10 bases between them. The CDR3 consists of 16 residues. The chain combines TRBV9 with TRBJ2-1; D is unclear. The source material was peripheral blood, sampled on day 0 of MenACWY control vaccination. The TCR originated in an adult in good health. The CDR3 reads CASSVAYWTSYNEQFF. Here the CDR3 DNA reads TGTGCCAGCAGCGTAGCGTATTGGACCTCCTACAATGAGCAGTTCTTC. Together with reference TRBV9 and TRBJ2-1, the CDR3 gives the full variable domain: DSGVTQTPKHLITATGQRVTLRCSPRSGDLSVYWYQQSLDQGLQFLIQYYNGEERAKGNILERFSAQQFPDLHSELNLSSLELGDSALYFCASSVAYWTSYNEQFFGPGTRLTVL.